Listed below are T cell receptor beta chains from one sample, sequenced in a study of CD8 T cells in ankylosing spondylitis. TCRdb reprocessed the 5' RACE reads via MiXCR and lists one record per CDR3 protein. Here the sample spans about 240,000 distinct CDR3 sequences, roughly a tenth being singletons. Sequenced material: blood, either unsorted or a sorted T cell fraction (not recorded which). All receptors derive from a male donor with ankylosing spondylitis or in good health (not recorded which). Each CDR3 is given with its conserved first and last residue. The D gene is left open where the match is weak. Clone size is not always given. Where it is, it says once, few, many or a class for expanded clones.

size	J	V	D	length	CDR3	DNA
few	TRBJ2-3	TRBV5-4	.	16	CASSLISGGSADTQYF	TGTGCCAGCAGCTTGATATCAGGGGGGTCAGCAGATACGCAGTATTTT
many	TRBJ2-4	TRBV25-1	TRBD2	15	CASSEKGGHENIQYF	TGTGCCAGCAGTGAAAAGGGAGGGCACGAAAACATTCAGTACTTC
many	TRBJ1-2	TRBV6-1	.	14	CASTNFAHNYGYTF	TGTGCCAGCACCAACTTTGCCCATAACTATGGCTACACCTTC
.	TRBJ1-1	TRBV3-1	.	14	CASSQVVGNTEAFF	TGTGCCAGCAGCCAAGTCGTAGGGAACACTGAAGCTTTCTTT
many	TRBJ2-7	TRBV29-1	.	13	CSVEDSPSYEQYF	TGCAGCGTTGAAGACTCCCCGAGCTACGAGCAGTACTTC
.	TRBJ2-2	TRBV7-2	.	15	CASSLTPMDGGELFF	TGTGCCAGCAGCCTAACGCCTATGGACGGCGGGGAGCTGTTTTTT
many	TRBJ2-3	TRBV4-1	TRBD2	17	CASSQDLSSGGTDTQYF	TGCGCCAGCAGCCAAGATTTATCCAGCGGGGGCACAGATACGCAGTATTTT
few	TRBJ2-7	TRBV5-1	.	14	CASSLGDTAIEQYF	TGCGCCAGCAGCTTGGGGGACACCGCTATCGAGCAGTACTTC
many	TRBJ2-4	TRBV6-5	.	17	CASSTYRELAAKNIQYF	TGTGCCAGCAGTACCTACAGGGAGTTAGCAGCCAAAAACATTCAGTACTTC
.	TRBJ2-1	TRBV27	.	13	CASGASAYNEQFF	TGTGCCAGCGGGGCTAGCGCATACAATGAGCAGTTCTTC
many	TRBJ1-5	TRBV6-2/TRBV6-3	.	16	CASTPGGDAANQPQHF	TGTGCCAGCACCCCCGGAGGAGACGCAGCAAATCAGCCCCAGCATTTT
many	TRBJ2-3	TRBV10-3	.	13	CAISGSGTDTQYF	TGTGCCATCAGCGGCTCTGGCACAGATACGCAGTATTTT
many	TRBJ2-5	TRBV5-1	TRBD2	16	CASSRLAEGPLETQYF	TGCGCCAGCAGTCGACTAGCGGAGGGCCCCCTGGAGACCCAGTACTTC
many	TRBJ2-6	TRBV9	.	17	CASSVDQGRAGANVLTF	TGTGCCAGCAGCGTAGACCAGGGGCGTGCTGGGGCCAACGTCCTGACTTTC
many	TRBJ1-1	TRBV12-3/TRBV12-4	TRBD1	14	CASRETGDNTEAFF	TGTGCCAGCAGAGAGACAGGGGATAACACTGAAGCTTTCTTT
many	TRBJ2-7	TRBV20-1	.	11	CSAERVGEQYF	TGCAGTGCTGAGAGGGTGGGGGAGCAGTACTTC
many	TRBJ1-1	TRBV7-2	.	15	CASSRNTQGNTEAFF	TGTGCCAGCAGCCGAAACACACAGGGGAACACTGAAGCTTTCTTT
.	TRBJ2-7	TRBV3-1	TRBD1	13	CASSRTGIYEQYF	TGTGCCAGCAGTCGGACAGGGATATACGAGCAGTACTTC